This T cell receptor beta chain was recovered during a study of human T cells and chemical hapten exposure. General study points: The study found that DPC sensitization did not change TCRs above 1 in 1000 frequency.

The V end lost 6 bases, the J end lost 1 base, and 15 bases lay between the germline ends. The germline V gene encodes CDR1 DFQATT and CDR2 SNEGSKA (reference sequence). The CDR3 sequence is 14 residues long. MiXCR, run by TCRdb on the RACE reads, gives a single entry per CDR3 protein. The sample lists about 360,000 distinct CDR3 sequences; approximately 6.3% were seen once. As regards this clonotype: Its antigen is still unknown.

Time point described: patch test 1, 2 weeks after DPC sensitization. Treatment described: therapeutic diphenylcyclopropenone sensitization with weekly scalp DPC. Sequenced material: whole blood, taken in connection with sensitization to the hapten diphenylcyclopropenone (DPC). The chain links TRBV20-1 to TRBJ1-1; possibly TRBD1 for D (5 bases). This clonotype was sampled from a woman between 18 and 30 years old with alopecia areata. Some clones in this sample may be carry-over from other donors' samples. CDR3 residues: CSARRGQQNTEAFF. The CDR3 DNA reads TGCAGTGCCAGAAGGGGCCAACAGAACACTGAAGCTTTCTTT.